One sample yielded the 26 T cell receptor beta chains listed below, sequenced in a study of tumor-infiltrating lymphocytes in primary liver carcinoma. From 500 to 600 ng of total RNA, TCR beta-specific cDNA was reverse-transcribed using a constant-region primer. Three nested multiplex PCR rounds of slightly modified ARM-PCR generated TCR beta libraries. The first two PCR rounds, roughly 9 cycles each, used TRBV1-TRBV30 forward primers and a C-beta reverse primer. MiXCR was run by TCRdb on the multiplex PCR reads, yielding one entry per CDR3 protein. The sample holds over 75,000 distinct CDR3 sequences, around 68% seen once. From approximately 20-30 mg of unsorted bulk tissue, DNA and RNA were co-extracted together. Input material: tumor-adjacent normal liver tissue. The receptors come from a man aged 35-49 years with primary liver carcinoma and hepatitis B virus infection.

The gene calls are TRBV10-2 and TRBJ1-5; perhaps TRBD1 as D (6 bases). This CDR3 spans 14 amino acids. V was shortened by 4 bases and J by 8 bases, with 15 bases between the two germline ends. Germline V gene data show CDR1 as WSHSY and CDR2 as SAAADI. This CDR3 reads CASSGAGAQEPQHF. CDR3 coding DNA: TGCGCCAGCAGTGGGGCAGGGGCACAGGAGCCCCAGCATTTT.

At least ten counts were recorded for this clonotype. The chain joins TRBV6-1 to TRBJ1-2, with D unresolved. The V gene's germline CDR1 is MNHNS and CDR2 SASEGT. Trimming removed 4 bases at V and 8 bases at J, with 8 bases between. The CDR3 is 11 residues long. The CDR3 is CASSAGTGYTF. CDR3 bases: TGTGCCAGCAGTGCGGGTACAGGCTACACCTTC.

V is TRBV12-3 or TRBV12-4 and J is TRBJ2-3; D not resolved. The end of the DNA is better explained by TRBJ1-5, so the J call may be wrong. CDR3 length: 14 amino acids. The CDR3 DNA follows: TGTGCCAGCAGTTTTACGGAGAGAAGAGATACGCAGCATTTT. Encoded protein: CASSFTERRDTQHF.

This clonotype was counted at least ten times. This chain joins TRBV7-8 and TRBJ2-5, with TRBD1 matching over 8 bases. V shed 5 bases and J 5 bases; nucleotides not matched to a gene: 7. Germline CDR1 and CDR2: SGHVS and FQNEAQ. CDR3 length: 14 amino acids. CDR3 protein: CASSPSTGGETQYF. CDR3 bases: TGTGCCAGCAGCCCCTCCACAGGGGGGGAGACCCAGTACTTC.

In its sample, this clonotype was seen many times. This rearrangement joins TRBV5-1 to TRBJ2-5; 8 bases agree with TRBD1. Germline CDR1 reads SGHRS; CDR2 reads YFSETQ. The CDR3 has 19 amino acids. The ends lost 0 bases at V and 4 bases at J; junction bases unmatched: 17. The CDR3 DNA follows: TGCGCCAGCAGCTTGGATGCAATGAGGACAGGGATATTGGGAGAGACCCAGTACTTC. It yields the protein CASSLDAMRTGILGETQYF.

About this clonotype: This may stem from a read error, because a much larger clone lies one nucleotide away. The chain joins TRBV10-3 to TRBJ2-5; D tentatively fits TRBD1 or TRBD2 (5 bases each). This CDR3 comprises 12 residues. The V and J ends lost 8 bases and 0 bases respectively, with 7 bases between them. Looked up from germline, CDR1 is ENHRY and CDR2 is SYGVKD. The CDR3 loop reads CAIGTDQETQYF. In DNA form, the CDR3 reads TGTGCCATCGGGACGGACCAAGAGACCCAGTACTTC.

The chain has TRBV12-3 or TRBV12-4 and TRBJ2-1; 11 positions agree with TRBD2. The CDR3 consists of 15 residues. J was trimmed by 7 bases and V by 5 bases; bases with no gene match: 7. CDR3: CASSPRTSGQNEQFF. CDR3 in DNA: TGTGCCAGCAGTCCTAGGACTAGCGGGCAAAATGAGCAGTTCTTC.

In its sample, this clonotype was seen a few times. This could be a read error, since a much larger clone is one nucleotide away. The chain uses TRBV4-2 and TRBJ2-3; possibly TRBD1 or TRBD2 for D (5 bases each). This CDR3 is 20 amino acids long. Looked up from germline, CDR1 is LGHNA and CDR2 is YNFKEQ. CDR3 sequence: CANSTRYPRTPRDRTDTQYF. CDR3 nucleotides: TGTGCCAACAGCACCAGATACCCGAGGACCCCCCGGGACCGCACAGATACGCAGTATTTT.

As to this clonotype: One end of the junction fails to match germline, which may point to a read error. CDR3 region: CARSLVRGNTEAFF. In DNA form, the CDR3 reads TGTGCCAGGAGCTTAGTCAGGGGCAATACTGAAGCTTTCTTT. The chain employs TRBV13 and TRBJ1-1, with D perhaps TRBD1 (6 bases). Germline loops: CDR1 PRHDT, CDR2 FYEKMQ (reference sequence). The CDR3 is 14 amino acids.

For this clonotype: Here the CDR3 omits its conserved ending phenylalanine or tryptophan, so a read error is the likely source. Here the CDR3 DNA reads TGTGCCATTAGTTACGGGCAGTCTAACACCGGGGAGCTGTTTTCT. This gives the protein CAISYGQSNTGELFS. V gene TRBV10-3 combines with J gene TRBJ2-2; D is unresolved. Per the germline V gene, CDR1 is ENHRY and CDR2 is SYGVKD. Trimming took 9 bases from V and 2 from J, leaving 16 bases between them. The CDR3 sequence is 15 residues long.

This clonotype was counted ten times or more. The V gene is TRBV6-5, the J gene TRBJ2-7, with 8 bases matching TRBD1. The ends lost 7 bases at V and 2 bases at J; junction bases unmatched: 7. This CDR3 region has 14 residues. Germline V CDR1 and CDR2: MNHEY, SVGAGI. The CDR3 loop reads CASTPETGAYEQYF. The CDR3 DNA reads TGTGCCAGCACCCCAGAGACAGGGGCCTACGAGCAGTACTTC.

The CDR3 DNA reads TGTGCCAGCGGACTCAGTGGAGGGCCGACAGATACGCAGTATTTT. Protein: CASGLSGGPTDTQYF. V and J are TRBV7-3 and TRBJ2-3, with D possibly TRBD2 on 6 matching bases. V lost 8 bases and J 3 bases, leaving 18 bases between the germline ends. Germline V CDR1 and CDR2: SGHTA, FQGTGA. The CDR3 extends over 15 amino acids.

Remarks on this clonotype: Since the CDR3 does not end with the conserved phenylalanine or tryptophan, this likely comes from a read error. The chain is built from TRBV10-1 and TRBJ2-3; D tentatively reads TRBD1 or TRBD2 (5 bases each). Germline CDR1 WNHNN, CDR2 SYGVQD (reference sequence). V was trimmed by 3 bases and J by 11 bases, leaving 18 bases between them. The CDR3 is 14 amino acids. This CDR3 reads CASSDPGRENMQYV. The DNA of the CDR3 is TGCGCCAGCAGTGATCCCGGCAGGGAGAACATGCAGTATGTT.

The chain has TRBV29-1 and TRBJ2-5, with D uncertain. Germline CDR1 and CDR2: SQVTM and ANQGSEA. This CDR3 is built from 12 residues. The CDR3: CSVTLCGETQYF. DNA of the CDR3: TGCAGTGTTACTCTATGTGGGGAGACCCAGTACTTC.

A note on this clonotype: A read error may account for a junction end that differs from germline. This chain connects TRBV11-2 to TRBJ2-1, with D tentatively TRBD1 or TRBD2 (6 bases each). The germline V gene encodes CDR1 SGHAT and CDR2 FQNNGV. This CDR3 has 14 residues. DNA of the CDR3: TGTGCCTGCAGATTTGAGGGGGGCGAGAGTGAGCAGTTCTTC. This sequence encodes CACRFEGGESEQFF.

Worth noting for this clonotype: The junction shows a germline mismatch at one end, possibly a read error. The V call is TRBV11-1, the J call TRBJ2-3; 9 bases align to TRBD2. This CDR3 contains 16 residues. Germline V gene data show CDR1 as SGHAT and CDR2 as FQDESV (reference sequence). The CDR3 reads CVNSLGTSTQTDTRYF. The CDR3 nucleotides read TGTGTCAACAGCCTCGGGACTAGCACACAAACAGATACGCGGTATTTT.

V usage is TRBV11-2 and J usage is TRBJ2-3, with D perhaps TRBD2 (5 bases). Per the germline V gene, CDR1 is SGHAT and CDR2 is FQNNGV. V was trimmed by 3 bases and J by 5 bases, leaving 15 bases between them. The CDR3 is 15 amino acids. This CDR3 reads CASSFRDSRIDTQYF. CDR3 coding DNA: TGTGCCAGCAGCTTTCGGGATAGTCGCATAGATACGCAGTATTTT.

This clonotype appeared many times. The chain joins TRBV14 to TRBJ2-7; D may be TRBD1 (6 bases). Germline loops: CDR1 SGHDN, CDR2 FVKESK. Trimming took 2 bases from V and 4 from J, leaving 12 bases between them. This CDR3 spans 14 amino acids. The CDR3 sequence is CASSQRDTHYEQYF. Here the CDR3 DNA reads TGTGCCAGCAGCCAAAGGGACACCCATTACGAGCAGTACTTC.

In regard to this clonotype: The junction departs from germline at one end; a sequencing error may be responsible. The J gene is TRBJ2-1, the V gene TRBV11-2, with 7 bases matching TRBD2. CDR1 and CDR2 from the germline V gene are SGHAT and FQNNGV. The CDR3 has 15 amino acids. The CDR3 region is CTSRLTSGGGNEQFF. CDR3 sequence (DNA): TGTACCAGCAGGCTAACTAGTGGCGGGGGAAATGAGCAGTTCTTC.

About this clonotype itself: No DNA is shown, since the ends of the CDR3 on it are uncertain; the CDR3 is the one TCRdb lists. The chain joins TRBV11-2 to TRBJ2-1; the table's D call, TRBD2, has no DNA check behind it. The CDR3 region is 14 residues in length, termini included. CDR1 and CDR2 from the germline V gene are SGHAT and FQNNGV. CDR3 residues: CVSSSVGPGNELFF.

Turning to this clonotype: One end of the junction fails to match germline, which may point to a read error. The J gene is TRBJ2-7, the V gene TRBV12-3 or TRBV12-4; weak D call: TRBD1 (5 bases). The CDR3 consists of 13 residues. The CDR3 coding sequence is TGTACCAGCACGGATAGGGGCGCGGTCGAGCAGTACTTC. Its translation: CTSTDRGAVEQYF.

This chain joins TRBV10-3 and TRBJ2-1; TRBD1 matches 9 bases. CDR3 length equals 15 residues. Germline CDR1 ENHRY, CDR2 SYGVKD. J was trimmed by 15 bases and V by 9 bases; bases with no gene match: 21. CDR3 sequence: CAMRSGQGTYNERFF. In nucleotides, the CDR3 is TGTGCCATGAGATCAGGACAGGGGACCTACAATGAACGGTTCTTC.

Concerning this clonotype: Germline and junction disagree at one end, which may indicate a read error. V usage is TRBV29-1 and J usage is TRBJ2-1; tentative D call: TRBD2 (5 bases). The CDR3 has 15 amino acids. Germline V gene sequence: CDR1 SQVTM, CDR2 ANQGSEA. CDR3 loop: CSVDPSSCSYNEQFF. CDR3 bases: TGCAGCGTTGATCCCTCTAGCTGTTCCTATAATGAGCAGTTCTTC.

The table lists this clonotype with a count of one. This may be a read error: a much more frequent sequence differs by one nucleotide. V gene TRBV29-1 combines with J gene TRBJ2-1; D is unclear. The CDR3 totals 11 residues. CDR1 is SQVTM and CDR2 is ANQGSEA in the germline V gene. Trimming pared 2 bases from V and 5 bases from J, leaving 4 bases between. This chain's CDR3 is CSVESHNEQFF. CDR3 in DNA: TGCAGCGTTGAATCCCACAATGAGCAGTTCTTC.

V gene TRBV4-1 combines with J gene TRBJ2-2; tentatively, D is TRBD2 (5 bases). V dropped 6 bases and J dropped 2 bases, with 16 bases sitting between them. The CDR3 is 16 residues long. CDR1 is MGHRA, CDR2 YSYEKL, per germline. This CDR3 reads CASSPEEGLNTGELFF. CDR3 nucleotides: TGCGCCAGCAGTCCAGAAGAGGGTCTCAACACCGGGGAGCTGTTTTTT.

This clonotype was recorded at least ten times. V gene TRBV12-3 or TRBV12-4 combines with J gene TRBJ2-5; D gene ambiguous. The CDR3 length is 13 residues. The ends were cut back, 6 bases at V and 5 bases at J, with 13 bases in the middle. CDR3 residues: CASRPPGVETQYF. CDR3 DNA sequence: TGTGCCAGCAGACCCCCGGGTGTGGAGACCCAGTACTTC.